One sample yielded the 26 T cell receptor beta chains listed below, sequenced in a study of T cells in Graves' hyperthyroidism and ophthalmopathy. From RNA transcripts, TCR beta CDR3 regions were amplified. HTBI primers were employed in a first-round RT-PCR of the TCR CDR3. TCRdb reanalysed the multiplex PCR reads using MiXCR and keeps one entry per CDR3 protein. The repertoire holds approximately 400,000 distinct CDR3 sequences, with 15% as singletons. Sequencing used blood. The receptor source for this set is a woman in her twenties or thirties with Graves' hyperthyroidism.

The V and J genes are TRBV20-1 and TRBJ2-7; possibly TRBD1 for D (5 bases). The V gene lost 3 bases and the J gene lost 5 bases, with 17 bases spanning the gap. Looked up from germline, CDR1 is DFQATT and CDR2 is SNEGSKA (reference sequence). The CDR3 totals 14 residues. The CDR3 bases are TGCAGTGCTAGGTCGACAGATCGGACGGACGAGCAGTACTTC. This encodes CSARSTDRTDEQYF.

This clonotype was detected only a few times. The chain links TRBV5-1 to TRBJ1-1, with no clear D. Germline CDR1 SGHRS, CDR2 YFSETQ. Trimming stripped 2 bases from V and 3 bases from J, with 8 bases between. CDR3 size: 13 residues. The CDR3 is CASSFPGDTEAFF. The CDR3, as DNA: TGCGCCAGCAGCTTCCCGGGAGACACTGAAGCTTTCTTT.

This clonotype was picked up a small number of times. V usage is TRBV9 and J usage is TRBJ2-5; 10 bases are shared with TRBD2. Losses at the gene ends were 3 bases for V and 4 bases for J; bases not matched to a gene: 12. The V gene's germline CDR1 is SGDLS and CDR2 YYNGEE. CDR3 size: 17 residues. The CDR3 protein is CASSAGLVAGGGETQYF. In DNA, the CDR3 is TGTGCCAGCAGCGCAGGCTTAGTAGCGGGGGGAGGAGAGACCCAGTACTTC.

This clonotype was seen a few times. The chain links TRBV7-3 to TRBJ2-7; no reliable D call. The germline V gene encodes CDR1 SGHTA and CDR2 FQGTGA. The CDR3 has 13 residues. V lost 5 bases to trimming and J lost 6 bases, with 14 bases between them. CDR3 protein: CASSLDRMSEQYF. CDR3 nucleotide sequence: TGTGCCAGCAGCCTCGATAGAATGTCCGAGCAGTACTTC.

This clonotype has a count of ten or more. V is TRBV7-2 and J is TRBJ2-1, with TRBD2 matching over 10 bases. Trimming cost V 6 bases and J 7 bases; bases outside gene matches: 9. Germline V gene lookup returns CDR1 SGHTA and CDR2 FQGNSA. CDR3 length: 15 residues. The CDR3 DNA reads TGTGCCAGCAGGCGACCGGGACTAGCGCCAAATGAGCAGTTCTTC. Translating gives CASRRPGLAPNEQFF.

This clonotype was observed at least ten times. The rearrangement joins TRBV11-2 to TRBJ2-1; tentative D call: TRBD2 (6 bases). Germline CDR1 is SGHAT and CDR2 is FQNNGV. This CDR3 contains 15 residues. Deletions cut 0 bases from V and 7 bases from J, with 13 bases between. The CDR3 DNA follows: TGTGCCAGCAGCTTAGATGCGCGGGGAACTAATGAGCAGTTCTTC. Translation gives CASSLDARGTNEQFF.

This chain connects TRBV24-1 to TRBJ2-2; D might be TRBD1 or TRBD2, each matching 6 bases. The CDR3 length is 15 residues. The V gene's germline CDR1 is KGHDR and CDR2 SFDVKD. V was clipped by 7 bases and J by 2 bases, with 13 bases between them. CDR3 DNA: TGTGCCACCAGGGCGGGGACACCTAACACCGGGGAGCTGTTTTTT. It codes for CATRAGTPNTGELFF.

This clonotype was detected many times. The rearrangement uses TRBV10-3 and TRBJ1-1; the match to TRBD1 covers 8 bases. Trimming at V came to 8 bases and at J to 1 base, leaving 9 bases not matched to a gene. CDR1 and CDR2 (germline): ENHRY, SYGVKD. This CDR3 region has 15 residues. The DNA for the CDR3 is TGTGCCATCGGAACGACAGGGGTAGGGAACACTGAAGCTTTCTTT. Protein: CAIGTTGVGNTEAFF.

This clonotype has ten or more counts. The chain uses TRBV30 and TRBJ2-1; D unclear. This CDR3 comprises 15 residues. The germline gives CDR1 GTSNPN, CDR2 SVGIG (reference sequence). V gave up 2 bases and J gave up 9 bases, with 20 bases separating them. In DNA, the CDR3 is TGTGCCTGGAGTATTGTGGAAAGACCCCCCGGTGAGCAGTTCTTC. This translates into CAWSIVERPPGEQFF.

This clonotype was picked up many times. This chain links TRBV3-1 with TRBJ2-7; 7 nucleotides line up with TRBD1. Trimming at V came to 2 bases and at J to 7 bases, leaving 5 bases not matched to a gene. CDR1 is LGHDT, CDR2 YNNKEL, per germline (reference sequence). The CDR3 has 13 amino acids. The CDR3 spells CASSQSRQGEQYF. The CDR3 DNA sequence: TGTGCCAGCAGCCAATCTAGACAGGGAGAGCAGTACTTC.

This clonotype was counted between two and nine times. The V call is TRBV3-1, the J call TRBJ1-6; tentative D call: TRBD1 (5 bases). The CDR3 covers 19 residues. The ends were cut back, 0 bases at V and 0 bases at J, with 15 bases in the middle. Per germline, CDR1 LGHDT and CDR2 YNNKEL (reference sequence). CDR3 DNA sequence: TGTGCCAGCAGCCAAGATAGGGGCGGGACGAGCTCCTATAATTCACCCCTCCACTTT. This gives the protein CASSQDRGGTSSYNSPLHF.

There are a few counts of this clonotype. An end of the junction does not agree with germline; a read error may underlie this. This chain connects TRBV20-1 to TRBJ2-1; 10 bases are shared with TRBD2. From germline, CDR1 is DFQATT and CDR2 SNEGSKA (reference sequence). This CDR3 has 19 residues. Here the CDR3 DNA reads TGCAGTGCCAGAGATAGCGGGAGGAGCTGGTATAGCTCCTACAATGAGCAGTTCTTC. Translated: CSARDSGRSWYSSYNEQFF.

This clonotype was found a few times. The chain has TRBV20-1 and TRBJ2-7; weak D call: TRBD1 (6 bases). Per the germline V gene, CDR1 is DFQATT and CDR2 is SNEGSKA (reference sequence). V shed 5 bases and J shed 3 bases, with 14 bases lying between them. The CDR3 is 13 residues long. This chain's CDR3 is CSAPLGAYYEQYF. The DNA of the CDR3 is TGCAGTGCTCCCCTGGGGGCCTACTACGAGCAGTACTTC.

As regards this clonotype: This may come from a read error, since a much larger clone is one base off. This chain joins TRBV5-1 and TRBJ2-2; possibly TRBD1 or TRBD2 for D (5 bases each). CDR1 and CDR2 (germline): SGHRS, YFSETQ. This CDR3 is built from 15 residues. The CDR3 reads CASGLVSGSTGELFF. CDR3 DNA sequence: TGCGCCAGCGGCTTGGTGTCAGGGAGCACCGGGGAGCTGTTTTTT.

This chain joins TRBV20-1 and TRBJ2-1; no definite D call. V was pared by 0 bases and J by 7 bases, with 7 bases between. Germline lookup yields CDR1 DFQATT and CDR2 SNEGSKA (reference sequence). CDR3 size: 12 residues. The CDR3 spells CSARDSENEQFF. The CDR3 region has the DNA TGCAGTGCTAGAGATTCAGAAAATGAGCAGTTCTTC.

The chain links TRBV29-1 to TRBJ2-2; D uncertain. The CDR3 is 13 residues long. Trimming took 6 bases from V and 5 from J, leaving 13 bases between them. Per germline, CDR1 SQVTM and CDR2 ANQGSEA. The CDR3: CSVDIGYTGELFF. The DNA of the CDR3 is TGCAGCGTCGACATAGGGTATACCGGGGAGCTGTTTTTT.

The chain uses TRBV5-1 and TRBJ2-7; a weak D match, TRBD1 (6 bases). The V end was cut by 4 bases, the J end by 4 bases, with 15 bases between. Per the germline V gene, CDR1 is SGHRS and CDR2 is YFSETQ. There are 14 residues in the CDR3. CDR3 DNA sequence: TGCGCCAGCAGCCCGACCGGGACATATTACGAGCAGTACTTC. This translates into CASSPTGTYYEQYF.

The chain combines TRBV5-1 with TRBJ1-1; TRBD1 might be the D (5 bases). From germline, CDR1 is SGHRS and CDR2 YFSETQ. V lost 0 bases to trimming and J lost 1 base, with 10 bases between them. The CDR3 runs 15 residues. The CDR3 loop reads CASSLEGGTNTEAFF. As DNA, the CDR3 is TGCGCCAGCAGCTTGGAAGGCGGGACGAACACTGAAGCTTTCTTT.

This clonotype appeared many times. The chain uses TRBV29-1 and TRBJ2-7; D possibly corresponds to TRBD2 (5 bases). The CDR3 is made up of 11 amino acids. CDR1 is SQVTM and CDR2 is ANQGSEA in the germline V gene. Trimming left V 2 bases short and J 4 bases short, with 6 bases between. The CDR3 is CSVESGYEQYF. CDR3 nucleotides: TGCAGCGTTGAATCGGGGTACGAGCAGTACTTC.

The rearrangement links TRBV4-1 to TRBJ2-5; D unclear. V gave up 3 bases and J gave up 5 bases, with 10 bases separating them. CDR1 MGHRA and CDR2 YSYEKL come from the germline V gene. The CDR3 loop spans 13 amino acids. CDR3 region: CASSQHLEETQYF. Written as DNA, the CDR3 is TGCGCCAGCAGCCAGCATTTGGAGGAGACCCAGTACTTC.

The chain carries TRBV20-1 and TRBJ1-5; 7 bases match TRBD1. In germline, CDR1 is DFQATT, CDR2 SNEGSKA (reference sequence). CDR3 length equals 13 residues. In DNA form, the CDR3 reads TGCTCCTCGGACAGGCTTGGCAATCAGCCCCAGCATTTT. Protein product: CSSDRLGNQPQHF.

The V call is TRBV24-1, the J call TRBJ2-2; TRBD1 agrees at 7 bases. This CDR3 contains 16 residues. J lost 7 bases, V lost 4 bases, and 11 bases had no gene match. Germline V gene data show CDR1 as KGHDR and CDR2 as SFDVKD. The CDR3 loop reads CATSEPHRGQNGELFF. The DNA of the CDR3 is TGTGCCACCAGTGAACCTCACAGGGGCCAAAACGGGGAGCTGTTTTTT.

This clonotype has at least ten counts. V gene TRBV27 combines with J gene TRBJ2-7; D is perhaps TRBD1 (5 bases). The germline CDR1 and CDR2 sequences are MNHEY and SMNVEV (reference sequence). Trimming cost V 5 bases and J 4 bases, with 15 bases left between them. The length of the CDR3 is 14 residues. CDR3 DNA: TGTGCCAGCAGTCCACAGACAGCGATTTACGAGCAGTACTTC. Protein sequence: CASSPQTAIYEQYF.

The sample holds many counts of this clonotype. V usage is TRBV6-1 and J usage is TRBJ1-2; TRBD1 might be the D (5 bases). Trimming removed 5 bases from V and 3 bases from J, with 13 bases in between. CDR1 is MNHNS and CDR2 is SASEGT in the germline V gene. The CDR3 sequence is 14 residues long. The CDR3 nucleotides read TGTGCCAGCAGTTCCGCCGGGACGGACTATGGCTACACCTTC. Its protein is CASSSAGTDYGYTF.

A few counts support this clonotype. V usage is TRBV10-2 and J usage is TRBJ2-3, with D hard to call. CDR3 length: 13 amino acids. CDR1 is WSHSY, CDR2 SAAADI, per germline. V lost 4 bases and J lost 0, with 5 bases in between. CDR3 sequence reads: CASSAVSTDTQYF. The CDR3 DNA reads as TGCGCCAGCAGTGCCGTGAGCACAGATACGCAGTATTTT.

The rearrangement links TRBV3-1 to TRBJ1-1; D is uncertain. With 0 bases removed from V and 10 bases from J, the gap between germline ends came to 12 bases. The CDR3 loop spans 13 amino acids. Germline loops: CDR1 LGHDT, CDR2 YNNKEL (reference sequence). CDR3 DNA: TGTGCCAGCAGCCAAGACCCAGGCGGTTCAGCTTTCTTT. Amino acids: CASSQDPGGSAFF.